These T cell receptor beta chains were read from a single sample in a study of vaccination and CD4 T cells after COVID-19. Their recognized antigens are unknown. TCRdb recomputed calls from the PCR reads with MiXCR, one row per CDR3 protein. This table holds just under 20,000 distinct CDR3 sequences, roughly 50% found once. Sequenced material: CD4+ T cells from blood, cultured in vitro. The receptor set was obtained from a human donor who had recovered from COVID-19. CDR3s include the opening cysteine and the closing phenylalanine or tryptophan. Fields, in order: J gene, V gene, clone size, D gene, CDR3 DNA, CDR3 protein. A D gene is named only where the DNA matches it firmly. Clone size appears in some rows only: once, few, many, or a class for an expanded clone.

j_gene: TRBJ2-7; v_gene: TRBV7-2; abundance: .; d_gene: .; CDR3nt: TGTGCCAGCAGCTTACAGGACTACGAGCAGTACTTC; CDR3aa: CASSLQDYEQYF
j_gene: TRBJ2-3; v_gene: TRBV6-4; abundance: few; d_gene: TRBD2; CDR3nt: TGTGCCAGCAGTGCCGGGACTAGCGGGGGGACAGATACGCAGTATTTT; CDR3aa: CASSAGTSGGTDTQYF
j_gene: TRBJ2-7; v_gene: TRBV20-1; abundance: few; d_gene: TRBD1; CDR3nt: TGCAGTGCTGCGTCCGGGACAGGTTACGAGCAGTACTTC; CDR3aa: CSAASGTGYEQYF
j_gene: TRBJ1-2; v_gene: TRBV2; abundance: .; d_gene: .; CDR3nt: TGTGCCAGCAGGATGGACGGGACCTATGGCTACACCTTC; CDR3aa: CASRMDGTYGYTF
j_gene: TRBJ1-1; v_gene: TRBV20-1; abundance: few; d_gene: .; CDR3nt: TGCAGTGCTAGAGACTCAGGGGTATTGAACACTGAAGCTTTCTTT; CDR3aa: CSARDSGVLNTEAFF
j_gene: TRBJ1-5; v_gene: TRBV30; abundance: few; d_gene: .; CDR3nt: TGTGCCTGGAGTAGAGCTAGCAATCAGCCCCAGCATTTT; CDR3aa: CAWSRASNQPQHF
j_gene: TRBJ2-7; v_gene: TRBV29-1; abundance: .; d_gene: TRBD1; CDR3nt: TGCAGCGTTGTTCGGACAGGGAGCTCCTACGAGCAGTACTTC; CDR3aa: CSVVRTGSSYEQYF
j_gene: TRBJ1-2; v_gene: TRBV5-4; abundance: few; d_gene: .; CDR3nt: TGTGCCAGCAGCTTACGCCAGGAGGGCCATGGCTACACCTTC; CDR3aa: CASSLRQEGHGYTF
j_gene: TRBJ2-7; v_gene: TRBV19; abundance: .; d_gene: .; CDR3nt: TGTGCCAGTAGTCCGGGGGGCAGGGTCCACGAGCAGTACTTC; CDR3aa: CASSPGGRVHEQYF
j_gene: TRBJ2-1; v_gene: TRBV7-2; abundance: .; d_gene: TRBD2; CDR3nt: TGTGCCAGCAGCCCAAGACTAGCGGGAGGGGTAAATGAGCAGTTCTTC; CDR3aa: CASSPRLAGGVNEQFF
j_gene: TRBJ1-1; v_gene: TRBV5-1; abundance: .; d_gene: TRBD1; CDR3nt: TGCGCCAGCACCTGGACAGGGGCGGTGAACACTGAAGCTTTCTTT; CDR3aa: CASTWTGAVNTEAFF
j_gene: TRBJ2-1; v_gene: TRBV7-2; abundance: .; d_gene: TRBD1; CDR3nt: TGTGCCAGCAGCTCGGACAGGGCCCGGCAGTTCTTC; CDR3aa: CASSSDRARQFF
j_gene: TRBJ2-3; v_gene: TRBV7-2; abundance: .; d_gene: .; CDR3nt: TGTGCCAGCAGCTCCTCGCCAGATACGCAGTATTTT; CDR3aa: CASSSSPDTQYF
j_gene: TRBJ1-3; v_gene: TRBV4-1; abundance: .; d_gene: .; CDR3nt: TGCGCCAGCAGCGGTAATCAGGGGAATTACAACACCATATATTTT; CDR3aa: CASSGNQGNYNTIYF
j_gene: TRBJ1-1; v_gene: TRBV7-2; abundance: .; d_gene: TRBD1; CDR3nt: TGTGCCAGCAACCTAGACAGGGGCTCCACTGAAGCTTTCTTT; CDR3aa: CASNLDRGSTEAFF
j_gene: TRBJ1-1; v_gene: TRBV7-2; abundance: few; d_gene: TRBD1; CDR3nt: TGTGCCAGCAGAAGGACAGGGGGGACTGAAGCTTTCTTT; CDR3aa: CASRRTGGTEAFF
j_gene: TRBJ2-7; v_gene: TRBV7-2; abundance: .; d_gene: TRBD1; CDR3nt: TGTGCCAGCAGTCTCGACAGGGAAGTTACCTACGAGCAGTACTTC; CDR3aa: CASSLDREVTYEQYF
j_gene: TRBJ1-1; v_gene: TRBV28; abundance: few; d_gene: .; CDR3nt: TGTGCCAGCAGTGTCAGGGTCAACACTGAAGCTTTCTTT; CDR3aa: CASSVRVNTEAFF
j_gene: TRBJ2-2; v_gene: TRBV7-9; abundance: .; d_gene: TRBD1; CDR3nt: TGTGCCAGCAGCTTCGTACAGGGGGTGGGCACCGGGGAGCTGTTTTTT; CDR3aa: CASSFVQGVGTGELFF
j_gene: TRBJ2-7; v_gene: TRBV15; abundance: few; d_gene: .; CDR3nt: TGTGCCACCAGCAGAGATCCGGGGGCCTCCTACGAGCAGTACTTC; CDR3aa: CATSRDPGASYEQYF
j_gene: TRBJ1-1; v_gene: TRBV6-2/TRBV6-3; abundance: .; d_gene: .; CDR3nt: TGTGCCAGCAGCTTTAATCATATCACTGAAGCTTTCTTT; CDR3aa: CASSFNHITEAFF
j_gene: TRBJ2-7; v_gene: TRBV30; abundance: .; d_gene: .; CDR3nt: TGTGCCTGGAGTGTAAATGGAGAGCAGTACTTC; CDR3aa: CAWSVNGEQYF
j_gene: TRBJ2-2; v_gene: TRBV7-6; abundance: .; d_gene: .; CDR3nt: TGTGCCAGCAGCTTACGAGACACTCCCCGAAACACCGGGGAGCTGTTTTTT; CDR3aa: CASSLRDTPRNTGELFF
j_gene: TRBJ1-2; v_gene: TRBV7-8; abundance: .; d_gene: .; CDR3nt: TGTGCCAGCAGCTTAAACACAGGGTGGAACTATGGCTACACCTTC; CDR3aa: CASSLNTGWNYGYTF
j_gene: TRBJ1-1; v_gene: TRBV12-3/TRBV12-4; abundance: .; d_gene: TRBD1; CDR3nt: TGTGCCAGCACGGACCGGACAGGCCTCGGGACTGAAGCTTTCTTT; CDR3aa: CASTDRTGLGTEAFF
j_gene: TRBJ1-6; v_gene: TRBV11-2; abundance: .; d_gene: .; CDR3nt: TGTGCCAGCAGGTGGGGGAGGAATTCACCCCTCCACTTT; CDR3aa: CASRWGRNSPLHF
j_gene: TRBJ1-5; v_gene: TRBV19; abundance: few; d_gene: .; CDR3nt: TGTGCCAGTATCCAGGGTCTCGGTCAGCCCCAGCATTTT; CDR3aa: CASIQGLGQPQHF
j_gene: TRBJ1-1; v_gene: TRBV11-3; abundance: medium-sized; d_gene: .; CDR3nt: TGTGCCAGCAGCCCTAGCGTGAACACTGAAGCTTTCTTT; CDR3aa: CASSPSVNTEAFF
j_gene: TRBJ2-3; v_gene: TRBV27; abundance: .; d_gene: .; CDR3nt: TGTGCCAGCAGTCAAGTGGGGGGATCAGTCGATACGCAGTATTTT; CDR3aa: CASSQVGGSVDTQYF
j_gene: TRBJ1-1; v_gene: TRBV7-3; abundance: few; d_gene: .; CDR3nt: TGTGCCAGCAGCTTAAGAGGACCCACAGTCGGCACTGAAGCTTTCTTT; CDR3aa: CASSLRGPTVGTEAFF
j_gene: TRBJ2-1; v_gene: TRBV20-1; abundance: .; d_gene: TRBD2; CDR3nt: TGCAGTGCTAGAGGGGGCGCTAGCGGGAGCAAGTATGAGCAGTTCTTC; CDR3aa: CSARGGASGSKYEQFF
j_gene: TRBJ2-5; v_gene: TRBV6-1; abundance: .; d_gene: .; CDR3nt: TGTGCCACTAGGGGTATAGGGACCCAGTACTTC; CDR3aa: CATRGIGTQYF
j_gene: TRBJ1-2; v_gene: TRBV11-2; abundance: few; d_gene: .; CDR3nt: TGTGCCAGCAGCTTAGGGGTTCGGGGCAGAAGCACCTTC; CDR3aa: CASSLGVRGRSTF
j_gene: TRBJ2-2; v_gene: TRBV6-5; abundance: .; d_gene: TRBD2; CDR3nt: TGTGCCAGCAGTTATCGTGTGACTAGCAAGAACACCGGGGAGCTGTTTTTT; CDR3aa: CASSYRVTSKNTGELFF
j_gene: TRBJ1-3; v_gene: TRBV19; abundance: .; d_gene: .; CDR3nt: TGTGCCAGTAGTATCAACAGGGCTGGAAACACCATATATTTT; CDR3aa: CASSINRAGNTIYF
j_gene: TRBJ1-5; v_gene: TRBV2; abundance: .; d_gene: .; CDR3nt: TGTGCCAGCAGTGGACTGTCGAGCAATCAGCCCCAGCATTTT; CDR3aa: CASSGLSSNQPQHF
j_gene: TRBJ2-3; v_gene: TRBV7-2; abundance: .; d_gene: TRBD2; CDR3nt: TGTGCCAGCAGCTTAGCGACTAGCGGGGGCACAGATACGCAGTATTTT; CDR3aa: CASSLATSGGTDTQYF
j_gene: TRBJ1-5; v_gene: TRBV10-3; abundance: few; d_gene: .; CDR3nt: TGTGCCATCAGTGAGTCGGGGAATCAGCCCCAGCATTTT; CDR3aa: CAISESGNQPQHF
j_gene: TRBJ1-1; v_gene: TRBV6-1; abundance: .; d_gene: .; CDR3nt: TGTGCCGTCCGGGGACGGGGGGGGAGAGCTGAAGCTTTCTTT; CDR3aa: CAVRGRGGRAEAFF
j_gene: TRBJ1-2; v_gene: TRBV12-3/TRBV12-4; abundance: .; d_gene: .; CDR3nt: TGTGCCAGCAGTGAGACCGCCTATGGCTACACCTTC; CDR3aa: CASSETAYGYTF
j_gene: TRBJ1-1; v_gene: TRBV20-1; abundance: .; d_gene: .; CDR3nt: TGCAGTGCTAGAGGTAGACAGGCCCATGAAGCTTTCTTT; CDR3aa: CSARGRQAHEAFF
j_gene: TRBJ2-7; v_gene: TRBV12-3/TRBV12-4; abundance: .; d_gene: .; CDR3nt: TGTGCCAGCAGTTTTAGGCGTCAGGAGCAGTACTTC; CDR3aa: CASSFRRQEQYF
j_gene: TRBJ1-1; v_gene: TRBV6-5; abundance: few; d_gene: .; CDR3nt: TGTGCCAGCAGTTCGCTTCGATCTCAGGGAAACACTGAAGCTTTCTTT; CDR3aa: CASSSLRSQGNTEAFF
j_gene: TRBJ2-7; v_gene: TRBV21-1; abundance: .; d_gene: .; CDR3nt: TGTGCCAGCAGCAACACAGGGCCCCCATCCGAGCAATACTTC; CDR3aa: CASSNTGPPSEQYF
j_gene: TRBJ1-6; v_gene: TRBV6-5; abundance: .; d_gene: .; CDR3nt: TGTGCCAGCAGTTACGGGACGGGCAATTCACCCCTCCACTTT; CDR3aa: CASSYGTGNSPLHF
j_gene: TRBJ2-5; v_gene: TRBV5-1; abundance: .; d_gene: .; CDR3nt: TGCGCCAGCAGCTCGGTCCAAGAGACCCAGTACTTC; CDR3aa: CASSSVQETQYF
j_gene: TRBJ2-7; v_gene: TRBV5-1; abundance: .; d_gene: .; CDR3nt: TGCGCCAGCAGCTTGGGGCCGGCCTACGAGCAGTACTTC; CDR3aa: CASSLGPAYEQYF
j_gene: TRBJ1-6; v_gene: TRBV20-1; abundance: few; d_gene: TRBD1; CDR3nt: TGCAGTGCTAGGGTACCGACAGGGGGCGATTCACCCCTCCACTTT; CDR3aa: CSARVPTGGDSPLHF
j_gene: TRBJ2-3; v_gene: TRBV11-3; abundance: .; d_gene: TRBD2; CDR3nt: TGTGCCAGCAGCTTAGAGGGGACTAGCGGGGGCACAGATACGCAGTATTTT; CDR3aa: CASSLEGTSGGTDTQYF
j_gene: TRBJ2-7; v_gene: TRBV6-1; abundance: few; d_gene: TRBD1; CDR3nt: TGTGCCAGCAGATGGACAGGGGACTACGAGCAGTACTTC; CDR3aa: CASRWTGDYEQYF
j_gene: TRBJ1-4; v_gene: TRBV24-1; abundance: .; d_gene: .; CDR3nt: TGTGCCACCCGCCGGGTTGATAATGAAAAACTGTTTTTT; CDR3aa: CATRRVDNEKLFF
j_gene: TRBJ1-2; v_gene: TRBV7-2; abundance: .; d_gene: TRBD1; CDR3nt: TGTGCCAGCAGCTTAATCCGGGACAGGGAGTATGGCTACACCTTC; CDR3aa: CASSLIRDREYGYTF
j_gene: TRBJ2-1; v_gene: TRBV20-1; abundance: .; d_gene: .; CDR3nt: TGCAGTGCTAACCCTTTCCGTAGGGGGGGAAATATCGAGCAGTTCTTC; CDR3aa: CSANPFRRGGNIEQFF
j_gene: TRBJ2-3; v_gene: TRBV7-6; abundance: .; d_gene: TRBD2; CDR3nt: TGTGCCAGCAGCGCTACACTAGCGGCTAGCACAGATACGCAGTATTTT; CDR3aa: CASSATLAASTDTQYF
j_gene: TRBJ2-2; v_gene: TRBV10-3; abundance: .; d_gene: .; CDR3nt: TGTGCCACCAGTGATACGGATTCGAACACCGGGGAGCTGTTTTTT; CDR3aa: CATSDTDSNTGELFF
j_gene: TRBJ2-2; v_gene: TRBV7-9; abundance: .; d_gene: TRBD2; CDR3nt: TGTGCCAGCAGACGCCGAGGGACTACCGCGGTCGGCACCGGGGAGCTGTTTTTT; CDR3aa: CASRRRGTTAVGTGELFF
j_gene: TRBJ1-2; v_gene: TRBV5-1; abundance: few; d_gene: TRBD1; CDR3nt: TGCGCCAGCAGCTTGATGGGACAGGGGACTGGTGGCTACACCTTC; CDR3aa: CASSLMGQGTGGYTF
j_gene: TRBJ1-1; v_gene: TRBV9; abundance: .; d_gene: .; CDR3nt: TGTGCCAGCAGCGTCGGTCCCATGAACACTGAAGCTTTCTTT; CDR3aa: CASSVGPMNTEAFF